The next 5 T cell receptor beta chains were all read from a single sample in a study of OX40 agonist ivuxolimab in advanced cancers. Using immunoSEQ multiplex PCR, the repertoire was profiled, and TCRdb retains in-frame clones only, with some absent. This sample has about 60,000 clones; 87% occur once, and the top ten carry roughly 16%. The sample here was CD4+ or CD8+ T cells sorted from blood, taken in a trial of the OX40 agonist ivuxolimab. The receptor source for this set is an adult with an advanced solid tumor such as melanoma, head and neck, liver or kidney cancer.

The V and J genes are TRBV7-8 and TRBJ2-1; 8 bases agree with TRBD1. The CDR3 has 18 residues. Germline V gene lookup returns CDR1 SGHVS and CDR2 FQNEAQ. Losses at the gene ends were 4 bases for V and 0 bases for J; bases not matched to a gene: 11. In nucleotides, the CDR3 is TGTGCCAGCAGCTCTGTTCGGACAGGGACAAGCTCCTACAATGAGCAGTTCTTC. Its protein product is CASSSVRTGTSSYNEQFF.

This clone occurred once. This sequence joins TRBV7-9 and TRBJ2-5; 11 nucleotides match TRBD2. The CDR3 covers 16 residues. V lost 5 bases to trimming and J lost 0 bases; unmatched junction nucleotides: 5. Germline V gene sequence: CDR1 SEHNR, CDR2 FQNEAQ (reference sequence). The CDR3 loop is CASSVPSGGYQETQYF. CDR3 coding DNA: TGTGCCAGCAGCGTACCTAGCGGGGGGTACCAAGAGACCCAGTACTTC.

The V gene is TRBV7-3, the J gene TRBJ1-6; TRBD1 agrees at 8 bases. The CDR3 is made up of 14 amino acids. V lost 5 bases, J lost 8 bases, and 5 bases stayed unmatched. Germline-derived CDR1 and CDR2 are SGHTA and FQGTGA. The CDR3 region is CASSQQGVDSPLHF. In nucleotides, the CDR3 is TGTGCCAGCAGCCAACAGGGGGTGGATTCACCCCTCCACTTT.

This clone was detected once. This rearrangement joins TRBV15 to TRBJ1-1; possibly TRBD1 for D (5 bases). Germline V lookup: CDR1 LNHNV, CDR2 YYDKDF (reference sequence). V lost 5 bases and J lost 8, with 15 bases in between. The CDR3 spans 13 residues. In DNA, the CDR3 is TGTGCCACCAGCTACGGACAAGGCTGGGAAGCTTTCTTT. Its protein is CATSYGQGWEAFF.

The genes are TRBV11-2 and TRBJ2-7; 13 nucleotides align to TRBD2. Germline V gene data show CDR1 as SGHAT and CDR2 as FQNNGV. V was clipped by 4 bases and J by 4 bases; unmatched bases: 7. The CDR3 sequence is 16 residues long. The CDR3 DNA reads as TGTGCCAGCAGCTCCAGACTAGCGGGAGGTCGGTACGAGCAGTACTTC. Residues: CASSSRLAGGRYEQYF.